This T cell receptor beta chain came from a study of CD8+ T cells in alopecia areata. General study findings and limits: Many expanded lesional clones persisted in scalp and blood during tofacitinib. Treatment with tofacitinib significantly lowered scalp clonality and reduced expanded CD8+ clones among the top 100. Lesional scalp, especially alopecia totalis/universalis, showed higher clonality than normal scalp.

Treatment described: oral pan-JAK inhibitor, 5-10 mg twice daily. A word on this clone: Its antigen is still unknown.

From germline, CDR1 is LNHDA and CDR2 SQIVND (reference sequence). The CDR3 totals 16 residues. V was pared by 9 bases and J by 3 bases, with 13 bases of the junction left unmatched. It was cDNA, reverse transcribed from extracted RNA, that served as the sequencing template. Assay used: immunoSEQ multiplex PCR; TCRdb lists only in-frame clones, some missing. The sample shows about 190,000 clones, around three fifths of them seen only once. This receptor was obtained from a human donor with alopecia areata. The source was CD8+ T cells sorted from blood, collected at week 24, from a patient treated with tofacitinib. The chain is built from TRBV19 and TRBJ1-5, with 8 bases that match TRBD1. Written as DNA, the CDR3 is TGTGCCAGCACTAATAACCAGGGGGCACTCAATCAGCCCCAGCATTTT. It codes for CASTNNQGALNQPQHF.